The rows below give T cell receptor beta chains drawn from one sample of a study of blood T cell repertoires in COVID-19. Profiled with immunoSEQ multiplex PCR; TCRdb holds only in-frame clones, not every one. Of more than 300,000 clones in the sample, roughly 90% are singletons; the top ten hold 6% to 8.5%. Sequencing was carried out using peripheral blood. The receptors derive from a woman in her 70s with COVID-19, enrolled during active disease. Each CDR3 is given without its conserved first and last residue. A clone size is listed for some rows: how often the clone was seen (once, few, many), or a class if it is expanded.

clone_size j_call v_call cdr3_aa
. TRBJ2-5 TRBV9 ASSSHPGKTDLETQY
. TRBJ1-2 TRBV27 ASSLWTGVGYT
. TRBJ1-1 TRBV5-4 ASSQQTGENTEAF
. TRBJ2-5 TRBV18 ASSPRPGAGETQY
. TRBJ2-3 TRBV9 ASSVESGGAADTQY
. TRBJ2-7 TRBV5-1 ASSPYSGGSYEQY
. TRBJ1-2 TRBV7-2 ASSPTTGRGYGYT
. TRBJ2-6 TRBV19 AARDRGGANVLT
. TRBJ1-2 TRBV7-8 ASSPSGNYGYT
. TRBJ1-1 TRBV6-5 ASRVSVTNTEAF
. TRBJ2-7 TRBV9 ASSTHPSSYEQY
. TRBJ2-1 TRBV4-2 ASSRVGGGVNNEQF
. TRBJ1-5 TRBV18 ASSPLPDQPQH
. TRBJ1-2 TRBV6-5 ASSRGENYGYT
. TRBJ2-3 TRBV5-1 ASSFQGAGGADTQY
. TRBJ1-1 TRBV11-2 ASSSGQGVTEAF
once TRBJ2-2 TRBV18 ASSPLQVETGELF
. TRBJ1-2 TRBV19 ASSNNRGTGGYT
. TRBJ1-5 TRBV6-5 ASTPPLGQPQH
once TRBJ1-1 TRBV4-1 ASSYAGAGAGQGNTEAF
. TRBJ1-6 TRBV21-1 ASSKVGGWHNSPLH
. TRBJ2-1 TRBV23-1 ASPDGGTSGGVYNEQF
. TRBJ2-1 TRBV9 ASSSGGLYNEQF
few TRBJ2-7 TRBV27 ASSSGGEGTSYEQY
. TRBJ1-4 TRBV28 ASRYRGLGEKLF
once TRBJ1-1 TRBV2 ASSEGTREAF
. TRBJ2-3 TRBV3-1/TRBV3-2 ASSRQGPSTDTQY
. TRBJ2-4 TRBV6-6 ASSTGLGNIQY
. TRBJ2-7 TRBV6-5 ASSYGLAGTYEQY
. TRBJ2-5 TRBV5-5 ASSLQALKETQY
. TRBJ2-3 TRBV10-3 AISEVTGGHPSTDTQY
once TRBJ2-7 TRBV12-2 ASRLRLGPGQGQYEQY
. TRBJ1-1 TRBV30 AWSGLMNTEAF
. TRBJ2-1 TRBV5-1 ASSLQGSGYNEQF
. TRBJ2-3 TRBV4-3 ASSQDGITTDTQY
. TRBJ1-4 TRBV30 AWSRQGPEKLF
once TRBJ1-2 TRBV6-6 ASSYSIVGGGFGYT
. TRBJ2-7 TRBV7-9 ASSSGGSGGDEQY
few TRBJ1-1 TRBV27 ASSNQGIGAF
once TRBJ1-2 TRBV6-5 ASSQGPGGYT
. TRBJ1-2 TRBV11-2 ASSSNRGEGYGYT
. TRBJ1-1 TRBV4-1 ASSQVGKTQRAF
. TRBJ1-1 TRBV7-2 ASRGAMNTEAF
. TRBJ1-1 TRBV6-5 ASSTTGQSEAF
. TRBJ2-1 TRBV7-9 ASSLVKSTYEQF
. TRBJ1-2 TRBV6-4 ASSGAGIGYT
. TRBJ2-5 TRBV7-6 ASSLVASGGGETQY
. TRBJ2-1 TRBV6-5 ASSPLGGSNNEQF
. TRBJ1-1 TRBV24-1 ATLRNTEAF
. TRBJ2-1 TRBV25-1 ASVVGGGLYNEQF
. TRBJ2-7 TRBV6-4 ASSYRLGHEQY
. TRBJ1-1 TRBV7-2 ASRKAMNTEAF
. TRBJ2-2 TRBV2 ASSGPGGTGELF